Following are 6 T cell receptor beta chains from one sample sequenced in a study of PD-1 blockade in classical Hodgkin lymphoma. Time point here: cycle 4 day 1 (C4D1), after 5 to 7 weeks of nivolumab. Each and every patient relapsed after autologous stem cell transplantation, and patients got differing brentuximab vedotin exposure. Repertoires were generated with immunoSEQ multiplex PCR, while TCRdb's copy carries only in-frame clones and drops some. The table lists 50,000 or so clones, around 74% of them singletons. The material was peripheral blood mononuclear cells (PBMCs), obtained before the fourth cycle of nivolumab. The receptors were sampled from a human donor with classical Hodgkin lymphoma.

V gene TRBV23-1 combines with J gene TRBJ1-4, with D possibly being TRBD1 (5 bases). TRBV23-1 is assigned to the ORF class and has an uncertain function. V lost 0 bases, J lost 8 bases, and 16 bases lay in between. This CDR3 region has 16 residues. As DNA, the CDR3 is TGCGCCAGCAGTCAATCCTATCAGGGTTCGGGGGAAAAACTGTTTTTT. Protein: CASSQSYQGSGEKLFF.

The rearrangement links TRBV11-2 to TRBJ2-5, with 7 bases matching TRBD1. Germline V gives CDR1 SGHAT, CDR2 FQNNGV. CDR3 size: 16 residues. Unmatched junction bases numbered 13, after V lost 5 bases and J lost 4 bases. The CDR3 here is CASSQRQGVRGETQYF. The DNA for the CDR3 is TGTGCCAGCAGCCAACGCCAGGGGGTAAGGGGAGAGACCCAGTACTTC. Drawing the rest from reference TRBV11-2 and TRBJ2-5, the complete variable domain is EAGVAQSPRYKIIEKRQSVAFWCNPISGHATLYWYQQILGQGPKLLIQFQNNGVVDDSQLPKDRFSAERLKGVDSTLKIQPAKLEDSAVYLCASSQRQGVRGETQYFGPGTRLLVL.

The CDR3: CASSQKGLGLSKSYNEQFF. In nucleotides, the CDR3 is TGCGCCAGCAGCCAAAAGGGACTAGGTTTAAGTAAGTCCTACAATGAGCAGTTCTTC. The chain employs TRBV4-1 and TRBJ2-1, with 8 positions matching TRBD2. J was trimmed by 1 base and V by 2 bases; bases with no gene match: 13. Per germline, CDR1 MGHRA and CDR2 YSYEKL. CDR3 length equals 19 residues.

Here the CDR3 reads CASSPRSSVAGQETQYF. DNA of the CDR3: TGCGCCAGCAGCCCCCGCAGTAGTGTGGCGGGACAAGAGACCCAGTACTTC. This chain links TRBV4-1 with TRBJ2-5; maybe TRBD2 (6 bases). With 4 bases removed from V and 2 bases from J, the gap between germline ends came to 20 bases. This CDR3 region has 17 residues. Germline values: CDR1 MGHRA, CDR2 YSYEKL.

This clone was observed a few times. V and J are TRBV19 and TRBJ1-5; D not certain. V gave up 4 bases and J gave up 0 bases, with 10 bases separating them. Germline V gene data show CDR1 as LNHDA and CDR2 as SQIVND (reference sequence). This CDR3 contains 15 residues. CDR3 loop: CASSRPGTSNQPQHF. DNA of the CDR3: TGTGCCAGTAGTAGACCTGGTACTAGCAATCAGCCCCAGCATTTT.

This rearrangement joins TRBV7-9 to TRBJ2-5; 8 bases map to TRBD2. V trimming: 4 bases; J trimming: 5 bases; junction bases outside the gene matches: 9. Germline-derived CDR1 and CDR2 are SEHNR and FQNEAQ (reference sequence). This CDR3 spans 15 amino acids. The CDR3 DNA is TGTGCCAGCAGCTCAGGGGCCGGGAGGGGCGAGACCCAGTACTTC. Residues: CASSSGAGRGETQYF.